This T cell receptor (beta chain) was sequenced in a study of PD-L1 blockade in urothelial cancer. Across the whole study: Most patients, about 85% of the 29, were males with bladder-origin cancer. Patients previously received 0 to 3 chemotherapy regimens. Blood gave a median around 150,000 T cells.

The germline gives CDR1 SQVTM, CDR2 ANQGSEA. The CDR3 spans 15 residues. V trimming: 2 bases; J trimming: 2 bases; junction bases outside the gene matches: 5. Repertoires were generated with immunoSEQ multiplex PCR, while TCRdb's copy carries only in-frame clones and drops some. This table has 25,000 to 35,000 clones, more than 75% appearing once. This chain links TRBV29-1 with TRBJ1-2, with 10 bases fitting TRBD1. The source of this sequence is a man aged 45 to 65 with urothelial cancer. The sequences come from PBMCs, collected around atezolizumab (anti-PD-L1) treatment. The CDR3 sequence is CSVESRDRGNYGYTF. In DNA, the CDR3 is TGCAGCGTTGAATCCCGGGACAGGGGAAACTATGGCTACACCTTC.